Presented here are 22 T cell receptor beta chains from one specimen sequenced in a study of regulatory T cells in long-lasting Graves disease. TCR beta libraries were built with iRepertoire HTBI primers and Arm-PCR of CDR3 regions. Via MiXCR, TCRdb re-called the multiplex PCR reads, giving one row per CDR3 protein. The sample gives 440,000 or so distinct CDR3 sequences, about a sixth of which show up once; approximately 11% is in the top ten. Sample time point: newly diagnosed GD, antithyroid drugs for less than 3 months. Making the TCR library involved RNA that had been extracted from PBMCs. The same specimen was also included in a second study, on T cells in Graves' hyperthyroidism and ophthalmopathy.

The sequencing used peripheral blood mononuclear cells (PBMCs), collected at new diagnosis, from a patient treated with antithyroid drugs. The receptors shown here come from a woman aged 25-40 years with Graves disease.

This clonotype was seen ten or more times. The genes are TRBV29-1 and TRBJ2-3, with D possibly matching TRBD1 (5 bases). Trimming took off 1 base at V and 3 bases at J, with 11 bases between the two ends. The germline V gene encodes CDR1 SQVTM and CDR2 ANQGSEA. The CDR3 length is 14 residues. The CDR3 here is CSVEGAGWTDTQYF. In DNA form, the CDR3 reads TGCAGCGTTGAAGGGGCAGGGTGGACAGATACGCAGTATTTT.

This clonotype was counted at least ten times. The gene calls are TRBV11-2 and TRBJ2-1; no definite D call. The germline CDR1 and CDR2 sequences are SGHAT and FQNNGV. V was trimmed by 5 bases and J by 7 bases, leaving 15 bases between them. The CDR3 is 14 residues long. The CDR3 sequence: CASSPPNAANEQFF. The CDR3, as DNA: TGTGCCAGCAGCCCACCCAACGCGGCTAATGAGCAGTTCTTC.

The chain employs TRBV15 and TRBJ1-4; D perhaps matches TRBD1 (6 bases). Trimming cost V 3 bases and J 3 bases, with 11 bases left between them. There are 15 residues in the CDR3. Germline CDR1 reads LNHNV; CDR2 reads YYDKDF (reference sequence). CDR3 sequence: CATSSLQGPNEKLFF. The CDR3 bases are TGTGCCACCAGCAGCCTACAGGGCCCTAATGAAAAACTGTTTTTT.

The chain recombines TRBV2 with TRBJ2-7, with 12 nucleotides matching TRBD2. V was clipped by 6 bases and J by 5 bases; unmatched bases: 5. The CDR3 is 14 amino acids. The germline V gene has CDR1 SNHLY and CDR2 FYNNEI. In DNA, the CDR3 is TGTGCCAGCAGAAAACTAGCGGGAGGTGACGAGCAGTACTTC. Amino acid sequence: CASRKLAGGDEQYF.

This clonotype was seen more than once but under ten times. The chain uses TRBV5-5 and TRBJ2-4; TRBD1 matches at 7 bases. There are 12 residues in the CDR3. Trimming cost V 1 base and J 12 bases; bases outside gene matches: 4. Germline loops: CDR1 SGHKS, CDR2 YYEKEE (reference sequence). The CDR3 region has the DNA TGTGCCAGCAGCTTGAGGGACAGCTCTCAGTACTTC. It codes for CASSLRDSSQYF.

The table lists this clonotype with many counts. This rearrangement joins TRBV7-2 to TRBJ2-5; the D gene is possibly TRBD2 (6 bases). The CDR3 spans 15 residues. Germline V lookup: CDR1 SGHTA, CDR2 FQGNSA. Trimming took 0 bases from V and 5 from J, leaving 13 bases between them. CDR3: CASSLAEGGWETQYF. DNA of the CDR3: TGTGCCAGCAGCTTAGCCGAGGGAGGTTGGGAGACCCAGTACTTC.

This clonotype was seen a few times. The V gene is TRBV10-3, the J gene TRBJ2-5; D ambiguous. This CDR3 region has 13 residues. CDR1 is ENHRY and CDR2 is SYGVKD in the germline V gene. Trimming removed 2 bases from V and 3 bases from J, with 7 bases in between. This chain's CDR3 is CAISETEKETQYF. The CDR3 DNA reads TGTGCCATCAGTGAGACAGAAAAAGAGACCCAGTACTTC.

The chain is built from TRBV3-1 and TRBJ2-2; TRBD2 aligns across 14 bases. Per germline, CDR1 LGHDT and CDR2 YNNKEL (reference sequence). This CDR3 comprises 16 residues. J gave up 7 bases and V 3 bases, and 4 bases lay outside the gene matches. The CDR3 loop is CASSQGLAGASGELFF. CDR3 DNA sequence: TGTGCCAGCAGCCAGGGACTAGCGGGAGCGAGCGGGGAGCTGTTTTTT.

This clonotype has a count of ten or more. The rearrangement links TRBV28 to TRBJ2-1; 7 bases map to TRBD2. Trimming removed 8 bases from V and 6 bases from J; junction bases left unmatched: 22. The CDR3 has 18 residues. The germline CDR1 and CDR2 sequences are MDHEN and SYDVKM. CDR3 bases: TGTGCCAGCTTCTCTGACCGGGGGAAGCGGGAACACGGCAATGAGCAGTTCTTC. It encodes CASFSDRGKREHGNEQFF.

This clonotype was detected ten times or more. This sequence joins TRBV11-2 and TRBJ2-1, with 7 positions matching TRBD1. Trimming removed 6 bases from V and 7 bases from J; junction bases left unmatched: 12. This CDR3 has 15 residues. CDR1 is SGHAT and CDR2 is FQNNGV in the germline V gene. CDR3 amino acids: CASRLTGASRNEQFF. CDR3 nucleotide sequence: TGTGCCAGCAGACTTACAGGGGCCAGCAGGAATGAGCAGTTCTTC.

This clonotype was observed many times. This chain connects TRBV20-1 to TRBJ2-1, with TRBD2 matching over 8 bases. Germline loops: CDR1 DFQATT, CDR2 SNEGSKA (reference sequence). The CDR3 has 17 residues. V shed 1 base and J 5 bases; nucleotides not matched to a gene: 13. The chain's CDR3 is CSARAPPGLEGNNEQFF. The CDR3 nucleotides are TGCAGTGCTAGAGCCCCACCGGGACTAGAGGGGAACAATGAGCAGTTCTTC.

This clonotype has ten or more counts. The chain employs TRBV28 and TRBJ1-4; 7 bases align to TRBD1. V shed 6 bases and J 5 bases; nucleotides not matched to a gene: 6. The CDR3 length is 14 residues. Looked up from germline, CDR1 is MDHEN and CDR2 is SYDVKM. CDR3 in DNA: TGTGCCAGCAGCCTACAGGGGAGAAATGAAAAACTGTTTTTT. Protein product: CASSLQGRNEKLFF.

A few counts support this clonotype. Germline is not matched at one junction end, which may reflect a read error. The chain joins TRBV7-7 to TRBJ2-2; the D gene is possibly TRBD1 (5 bases). This CDR3 has 16 residues. Per the germline V gene, CDR1 is SSHAT and CDR2 is FNYEAQ (reference sequence). CDR3 in amino acids: CASSPLRQTNTGELFF. The CDR3 DNA follows: TGTGCTAGCAGCCCACTTAGACAGACGAACACCGGGGAGCTGTTTTTT.

This clonotype was counted at least ten times. The rearrangement uses TRBV20-1 and TRBJ2-3; 7 bases line up with TRBD2. The V segment lost 3 bases and the J segment 8 bases; nucleotides outside the gene matches: 5. Germline V lookup: CDR1 DFQATT, CDR2 SNEGSKA (reference sequence). This CDR3 is built from 12 residues. CDR3 loop: CSARGGPRTQYF. The DNA of the CDR3 is TGCAGTGCTAGGGGAGGGCCGCGTACGCAGTATTTT.

The table lists this clonotype with many counts. With a much larger clone just one base away, this may be a read error. This chain's CDR3 is CASSLSSSGYNEQFF. The CDR3 DNA reads as TGTGCCAGCAGTTTATCCTCTAGCGGGTACAATGAGCAGTTCTTC. This sequence joins TRBV28 and TRBJ2-1, with 8 bases aligning to TRBD2. Losses at the gene ends were 1 base for V and 4 bases for J; bases not matched to a gene: 3. The CDR3 is 15 amino acids. Germline values: CDR1 MDHEN, CDR2 SYDVKM. The variable domain in full, completed from reference TRBV28 and TRBJ2-1, reads DVKVTQSSRYLVKRTGEKVFLECVQDMDHENMFWYRQDPGLGLRLIYFSYDVKMKEKGDIPEGYSVSREKKERFSLILESASTNQTSMYLCASSLSSSGYNEQFFGPGTRLTVL.

This clonotype was observed many times. The chain uses TRBV30 and TRBJ2-1, with TRBD2 matching 7 bases. The CDR3 is made up of 15 amino acids. CDR1 and CDR2 (germline): GTSNPN, SVGIG (reference sequence). With 1 base clipped from V and 4 bases from J, the junction kept 7 bases outside the gene matches. The CDR3 DNA is TGTGCCTGGAGTGGTAGGACTAGAGTGTACAATGAGCAGTTCTTC. Its protein is CAWSGRTRVYNEQFF.

In its sample, this clonotype was seen many times. The J gene is TRBJ2-3, the V gene TRBV5-5; D is unclear. The germline V and J ends were trimmed by 4 bases and 8 bases, with 8 bases remaining between them. This CDR3 region has 11 residues. Germline CDR1 is SGHKS and CDR2 is YYEKEE (reference sequence). CDR3 loop: CASSPVSTQYF. In nucleotides, the CDR3 is TGTGCCAGCAGCCCCGTTTCTACGCAGTATTTT.

This clonotype was picked up many times. The chain has TRBV7-6 and TRBJ2-1; D is uncertain. The CDR3 is 14 amino acids. In germline, CDR1 is SGHVS, CDR2 FNYEAQ. The ends were cut back, 5 bases at V and 7 bases at J, with 15 bases in the middle. This CDR3 is CASSPTPAWNEQFF. In DNA form, the CDR3 reads TGTGCCAGCAGCCCTACCCCGGCGTGGAATGAGCAGTTCTTC.

This clonotype came up many times. The chain carries TRBV28 and TRBJ1-1; D not certain. The CDR3 is 11 amino acids. The ends were cut back, 10 bases at V and 6 bases at J, with 12 bases in the middle. Germline lookup yields CDR1 MDHEN and CDR2 SYDVKM. The DNA for the CDR3 is TGTGCCACCTCTCCCCGACCTGAAGCTTTCTTT. As protein: CATSPRPEAFF.

This clonotype was counted ten times or more. V is TRBV10-3 and J is TRBJ2-7; D is perhaps TRBD2 (5 bases). The length of the CDR3 is 13 residues. CDR1 is ENHRY, CDR2 SYGVKD, per germline. V lost 11 bases to trimming and J lost 0 bases, with 14 bases between them. For the CDR3, the DNA is TGTGCCGTAAAGCCAGCGGACTCCTACGAGCAGTACTTC. This codes for CAVKPADSYEQYF.

The V call is TRBV28, the J call TRBJ1-4, with TRBD1 identical over 9 bases. V lost 8 bases to trimming and J lost 8 bases; unmatched junction nucleotides: 18. The length of the CDR3 is 17 residues. CDR1 is MDHEN, CDR2 SYDVKM, per germline. Here the CDR3 DNA reads TGTGCCAGCCGCCGTCCGGGACAGGGTAACTATTGGGAAAAACTGTTTTTT. Translation: CASRRPGQGNYWEKLFF.

This clonotype has a count of ten or more. The chain carries TRBV28 and TRBJ2-6; D is uncertain. The CDR3 runs to 15 residues. Germline assignment: CDR1 MDHEN and CDR2 SYDVKM. Trimming took off 6 bases at V and 0 bases at J, with 9 bases between the two ends. In DNA form, the CDR3 reads TGTGCCAGCAGCCTACATCACTCTGGGGCCAACGTCCTGACTTTC. This translates into CASSLHHSGANVLTF.